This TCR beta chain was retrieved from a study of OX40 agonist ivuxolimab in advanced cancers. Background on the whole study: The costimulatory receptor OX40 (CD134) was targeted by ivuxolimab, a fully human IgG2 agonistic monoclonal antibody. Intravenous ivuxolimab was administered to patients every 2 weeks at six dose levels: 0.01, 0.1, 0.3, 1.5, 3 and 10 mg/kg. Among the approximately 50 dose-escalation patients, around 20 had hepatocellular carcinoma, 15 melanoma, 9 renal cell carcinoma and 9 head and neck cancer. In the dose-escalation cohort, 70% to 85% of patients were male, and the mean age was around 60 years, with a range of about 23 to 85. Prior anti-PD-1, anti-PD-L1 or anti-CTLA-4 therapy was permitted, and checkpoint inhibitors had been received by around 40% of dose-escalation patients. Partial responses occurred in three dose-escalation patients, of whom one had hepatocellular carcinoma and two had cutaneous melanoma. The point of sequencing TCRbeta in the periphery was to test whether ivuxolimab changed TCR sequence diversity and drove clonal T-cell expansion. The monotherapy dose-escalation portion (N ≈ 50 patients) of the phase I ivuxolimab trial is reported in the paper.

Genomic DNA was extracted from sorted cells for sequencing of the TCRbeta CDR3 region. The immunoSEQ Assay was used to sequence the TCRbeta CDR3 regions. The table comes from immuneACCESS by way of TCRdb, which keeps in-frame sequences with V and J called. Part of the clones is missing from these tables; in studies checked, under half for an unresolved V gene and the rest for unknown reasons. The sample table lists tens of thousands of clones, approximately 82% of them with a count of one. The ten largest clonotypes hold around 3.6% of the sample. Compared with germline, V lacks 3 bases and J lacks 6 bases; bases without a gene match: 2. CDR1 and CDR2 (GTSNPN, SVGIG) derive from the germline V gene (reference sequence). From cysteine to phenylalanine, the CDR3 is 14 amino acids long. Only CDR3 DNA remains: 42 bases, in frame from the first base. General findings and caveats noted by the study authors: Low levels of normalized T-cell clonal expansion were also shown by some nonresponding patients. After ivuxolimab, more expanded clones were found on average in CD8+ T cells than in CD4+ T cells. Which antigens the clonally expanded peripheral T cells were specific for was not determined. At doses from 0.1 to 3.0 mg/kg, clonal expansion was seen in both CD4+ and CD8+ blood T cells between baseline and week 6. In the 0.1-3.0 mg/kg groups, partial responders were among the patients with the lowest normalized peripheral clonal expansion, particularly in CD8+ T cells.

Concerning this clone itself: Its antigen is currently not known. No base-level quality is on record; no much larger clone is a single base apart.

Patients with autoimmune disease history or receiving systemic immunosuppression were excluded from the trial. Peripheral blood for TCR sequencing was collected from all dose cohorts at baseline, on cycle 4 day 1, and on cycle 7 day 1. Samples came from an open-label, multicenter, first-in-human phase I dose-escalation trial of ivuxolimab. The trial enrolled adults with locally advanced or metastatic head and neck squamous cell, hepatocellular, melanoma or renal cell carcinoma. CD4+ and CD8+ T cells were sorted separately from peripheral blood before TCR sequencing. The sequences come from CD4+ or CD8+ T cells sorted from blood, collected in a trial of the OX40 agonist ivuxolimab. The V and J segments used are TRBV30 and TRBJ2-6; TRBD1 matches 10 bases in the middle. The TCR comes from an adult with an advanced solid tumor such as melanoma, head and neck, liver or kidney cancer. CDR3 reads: CAWRDRGKANVLTF. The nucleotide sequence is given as TGTGCCTGGAGGGACAGGGGGAAGGCCAACGTCCTGACTTTC.